The 26 T cell receptor beta chains below were found in one sample sequenced in a study of glioma-infiltrating T cells after dendritic cell vaccination. Method: immunoSEQ multiplex PCR; TCRdb's copy keeps in-frame clones and lacks some. The sample includes over 55,000 clones, 81% of them seen just once. Source: blood, taken before dendritic cell vaccination. The receptor source for this set is a human donor with glioblastoma.

Only a few counts were recorded for this clone. J is TRBJ2-7 and V is TRBV19; no firm D call. Between the trimmed V and J ends, which lost 0 bases and 4 bases, there was a span of 16 bases. Germline assignment: CDR1 LNHDA and CDR2 SQIVND (reference sequence). The CDR3 runs to 16 residues. This CDR3 reads CASSIDPPPERYEQYF. The CDR3 nucleotides read TGTGCCAGTAGTATAGATCCACCACCAGAAAGATACGAGCAGTACTTC.

This rearrangement joins TRBV15 to TRBJ1-4; D gene ambiguous. This CDR3 comprises 17 residues. The V and J ends lost 0 bases and 0 bases respectively, with 11 bases between them. Germline V gene lookup returns CDR1 LNHNV and CDR2 YYDKDF (reference sequence). For the CDR3, the DNA is TGTGCCACCAGCAGAGATGGGAGCGGAGCAACTAATGAAAAACTGTTTTTT. Translated: CATSRDGSGATNEKLFF.

The V and J genes are TRBV19 and TRBJ1-1; D is possibly TRBD1 (5 bases). Germline V gene data show CDR1 as LNHDA and CDR2 as SQIVND (reference sequence). The germline V and J ends were trimmed by 5 bases and 8 bases, with 18 bases remaining between them. The CDR3 has 14 amino acids. CDR3 coding DNA: TGTGCCAGTAGTCTCCCGGGGGAATTGGCGGAAGCTTTCTTT. The encoded protein is CASSLPGELAEAFF.

Here the CDR3 DNA reads TGTGCCAGCAGCTTGGCGGGACAGGGGTACTCCTACGAGCAGTACTTC. This translates into CASSLAGQGYSYEQYF. This chain links TRBV5-8 with TRBJ2-7; 10 bases line up with TRBD1. The CDR3 has 16 residues. Germline CDR1 is SGHTS and CDR2 is YDEGEE. V gave up 0 bases and J gave up 0 bases; unmatched junction bases: 3.

This sequence joins TRBV7-2 and TRBJ2-7, with 15 positions matching TRBD2. CDR1 and CDR2 from the germline V gene are SGHTA and FQGNSA. Trimming removed 5 bases from V and 4 bases from J; junction bases left unmatched: 3. The length of the CDR3 is 15 residues. The CDR3 sequence: CASSGLAGGPYEQYF. CDR3 in DNA: TGTGCCAGCAGCGGACTAGCGGGGGGGCCTTACGAGCAGTACTTC.

This chain connects TRBV7-6 to TRBJ2-5; D remains unclear. The CDR3 spans 12 residues. V was cut by 3 bases and J by 5 bases, with 7 bases left in between. Germline loops: CDR1 SGHVS, CDR2 FNYEAQ. DNA for the CDR3: TGTGCCAGCAGCTTGTCGAGGGAGACCCAGTACTTC. Protein product: CASSLSRETQYF.

The rearrangement links TRBV5-1 to TRBJ2-5; 8 nucleotides line up with TRBD2. Trimming cost V 4 bases and J 5 bases; bases outside gene matches: 10. CDR1 is SGHRS, CDR2 YFSETQ, per germline. The CDR3 is 15 amino acids. The CDR3 loop reads CASSRSEAGAETQYF. The CDR3 coding sequence is TGCGCCAGCAGCCGCTCTGAAGCGGGGGCGGAGACCCAGTACTTC.

The sample holds one count of this clone. The gene calls are TRBV29-1 and TRBJ2-3; 7 nucleotides align to TRBD2. Germline V gene data show CDR1 as SQVTM and CDR2 as ANQGSEA. Unmatched junction bases numbered 9, after V lost 4 bases and J lost 5 bases. This CDR3 has 14 residues. The CDR3 bases are TGCAGCGTTGCCCTGGGCGGGGGAGGAGATACGCAGTATTTT. Translation gives CSVALGGGGDTQYF.

Only one count was recorded for this clone. The rearrangement joins TRBV25-1 to TRBJ1-2, with a weak D call TRBD1 (6 bases). Trimming removed 5 bases from V and 4 bases from J, with 14 bases in between. This CDR3 has 14 residues. CDR1 is MGHDK, CDR2 SYGVNS, per germline. Written as DNA, the CDR3 is TGTGCCAGCAGTCTAGAGGGGGACATCTATGGCTACACCTTC. Translation: CASSLEGDIYGYTF.

The V call is TRBV7-9, the J call TRBJ2-5; TRBD2 agrees at 10 bases. The germline gives CDR1 SEHNR, CDR2 FQNEAQ (reference sequence). Trimming cost V 5 bases and J 2 bases; bases outside gene matches: 2. This CDR3 is built from 14 residues. The CDR3 nucleotides read TGTGCCAGCAGCGAGCGGGGGGGTCAAGAGACCCAGTACTTC. Translating gives CASSERGGQETQYF.

CDR3 sequence: CATRQGVTDTQYF. The CDR3 nucleotides are TGTGCCACACGACAGGGCGTCACAGATACGCAGTATTTT. This rearrangement joins TRBV2 to TRBJ2-3, with TRBD1 matching over 7 bases. Trimming at V came to 10 bases and at J to 2 bases, leaving 6 bases not matched to a gene. CDR1 SNHLY and CDR2 FYNNEI come from the germline V gene. The CDR3 contains 13 residues.

The chain joins TRBV19 to TRBJ2-2, with TRBD1 matching 10 bases. The V and J ends lost 6 bases and 2 bases, in that order; junction bases with no gene match: 12. The germline gives CDR1 LNHDA, CDR2 SQIVND (reference sequence). The CDR3 is made up of 18 amino acids. CDR3 in amino acids: CASRIPRGTGENTGELFF. In nucleotides, the CDR3 is TGTGCCAGTAGGATCCCGAGAGGGACAGGGGAAAACACCGGGGAGCTGTTTTTT.

This clone is medium-sized by share. The chain has TRBV5-6 and TRBJ1-5; the match to TRBD1 covers 9 bases. CDR1 and CDR2 (germline): SGHDT, YYEEEE. The trim removed 2 bases at V and 3 bases at J, leaving 9 bases unmatched. The CDR3 totals 17 residues. CDR3 region: CASSLRTGEGSNQPQHF. Written as DNA, the CDR3 is TGTGCCAGCAGCTTACGGACAGGGGAGGGCTCCAATCAGCCCCAGCATTTT.

This clone turned up a few times. The chain uses TRBV7-7 and TRBJ2-2; D is ambiguous. The V gene's germline CDR1 is SSHAT and CDR2 FNYEAQ (reference sequence). V gave up 5 bases and J gave up 6 bases, with 10 bases separating them. CDR3 length: 13 residues. CDR3 nucleotide sequence: TGTGCCAGCAGCATGACCCGGGCCGGGGAGCTGTTTTTT. This encodes CASSMTRAGELFF.

V usage is TRBV15 and J usage is TRBJ2-5; 8 positions agree with TRBD2. This CDR3 is built from 14 residues. Germline V gene data show CDR1 as LNHNV and CDR2 as YYDKDF (reference sequence). Unmatched junction bases numbered 2, after V lost 4 bases and J lost 1 base. CDR3 DNA sequence: TGTGCCACCAGCACCCGGGGGGGCCAAGAGACCCAGTACTTC. It codes for CATSTRGGQETQYF.

This clone was seen just once. This chain joins TRBV6-5 and TRBJ2-5; 8 nucleotides align to TRBD1. The germline CDR1 and CDR2 sequences are MNHEY and SVGAGI. Trimming took 6 bases from V and 7 from J; bases not matched to a gene: 10. This CDR3 contains 14 residues. The CDR3 here is CASRIGQGLGTQYF. CDR3 sequence (DNA): TGTGCCAGCAGAATCGGACAGGGACTTGGGACCCAGTACTTC.

This chain uses TRBV7-3 with TRBJ2-1, with 7 bases fitting TRBD1. After removal of 4 bases from V and 2 bases from J, the junction contained 5 bases not matched to a gene. The CDR3 consists of 15 residues. The V gene's germline CDR1 is SGHTA and CDR2 FQGTGA. The CDR3 DNA reads as TGTGCCAGCAGCTACGGGACAGAAACCTACAATGAGCAGTTCTTC. Its protein is CASSYGTETYNEQFF.

This clone was recorded a few times. The chain combines TRBV21-1 with TRBJ1-5; TRBD1 reflects the table's D call only, with no check against the DNA. TRBV21-1 is a known pseudogene. The CDR3 is made up of 13 amino acids. CDR3 bases: TGTGCCAGCAGCAACAGGGGCAATCAGCCCCAGCATTTT. Its protein is CASSNRGNQPQHF.

The rearrangement uses TRBV7-2 and TRBJ2-7; D gene uncertain. CDR1 and CDR2 (germline): SGHTA, FQGNSA. CDR3 length: 11 amino acids. Trimming removed 6 bases at V and 3 bases at J, with 6 bases between. CDR3 in amino acids: CASRLGYEQYF. The CDR3 region has the DNA TGTGCCAGCAGACTTGGCTACGAGCAGTACTTC. The full variable domain, completed using reference TRBV7-2 and TRBJ2-7, is GAGVSQSPSNKVTEKGKDVELRCDPISGHTALYWYRQSLGQGLEFLIYFQGNSAPDKSGLPSDRFSAERTGGSVSTLTIQRTQQEDSAVYLCASRLGYEQYFGPGTRLTVT.

As for this clone: One end of the junction is discordant with germline, which a read error may explain. Here the CDR3 reads CASRTEGGPSFF. In DNA, the CDR3 is TGTGCTAGCAGAACTGAGGGAGGGCCCAGTTTCTTC. The V gene is TRBV7-7, the J gene TRBJ2-1, with 7 bases fitting TRBD2. This CDR3 contains 12 residues. CDR1 SSHAT and CDR2 FNYEAQ come from the germline V gene (reference sequence).

The chain uses TRBV27 and TRBJ2-2; 14 nucleotides agree with TRBD2. The CDR3 is made up of 17 amino acids. From germline, CDR1 is MNHEY and CDR2 SMNVEV (reference sequence). With 5 bases clipped from V and 4 bases from J, the junction kept 6 bases outside the gene matches. The CDR3 loop is CASSRWTSGGSTGELFF. The CDR3 DNA reads as TGTGCCAGCAGTCGTTGGACTAGCGGGGGGAGCACCGGGGAGCTGTTTTTT.

The chain uses TRBV9 and TRBJ2-5; D perhaps matches TRBD2 (5 bases). Matching the DNA end better, TRBJ2-7 makes the J call doubtful. Germline loops: CDR1 SGDLS, CDR2 YYNGEE. There are 14 residues in the CDR3. CDR3 in DNA: TGTGCCAGCAGCGCAGGACTTACCACCTACGAGCAGTACTTC. Translated: CASSAGLTTYEQYF.

This clone has a single count. This sequence joins TRBV19 and TRBJ1-1, with unresolved D. The germline V gene encodes CDR1 LNHDA and CDR2 SQIVND (reference sequence). Trimming shortened V by 8 bases and J by 4 bases, and 5 bases separated the two germline ends. This CDR3 comprises 10 residues. The CDR3 protein is CASGPTEAFF. In DNA, the CDR3 is TGTGCCAGTGGCCCCACTGAAGCTTTCTTT.

This clone occurred once. The chain joins TRBV5-1 to TRBJ2-7; D unresolved. Germline CDR1 SGHRS, CDR2 YFSETQ. This CDR3 is built from 15 residues. V gave up 4 bases and J gave up 3 bases, with 17 bases separating them. The CDR3, as DNA: TGCGCCAGCAGCCCCGGAGAGAGGAGCGACTACGAGCAGTACTTC. This gives the protein CASSPGERSDYEQYF.

In this sample, this clone turned up a few times. The V gene is TRBV4-1, the J gene TRBJ2-3; maybe TRBD1 (5 bases). Germline CDR1 reads MGHRA; CDR2 reads YSYEKL. The CDR3 loop spans 18 amino acids. Trimming took 3 bases from V and 2 from J, leaving 21 bases between them. As DNA, the CDR3 is TGCGCCAGCAGCCACAGGGCGAGCCCTTCCCCTGACACAGATACGCAGTATTTT. Translated: CASSHRASPSPDTDTQYF.

The rearrangement uses TRBV19 and TRBJ2-3; 7 positions agree with TRBD1. The CDR3 is made up of 16 amino acids. Germline CDR1 LNHDA, CDR2 SQIVND (reference sequence). With 1 base clipped from V and 1 base from J, the junction kept 5 bases outside the gene matches. Written as DNA, the CDR3 is TGTGCCAGTAGTATAGGTAGTACAGGGGGCACAGATACGCAGTATTTT. Translated, it gives CASSIGSTGGTDTQYF.